Presented here are 18 T cell receptor beta chains from one specimen sequenced in a study of blood T cell repertoires in COVID-19. The method was immunoSEQ multiplex PCR; TCRdb's version includes in-frame clones alone and lacks a portion of them. The sample consists of approximately 100,000 clones, 70% to 85% of them appearing once. Sequenced: peripheral blood. The receptors originated from a woman aged 55-69 years with acute or convalescent COVID-19.

The V gene is TRBV28, the J gene TRBJ1-2; D remains unclear. CDR3 length equals 12 residues. Germline-derived CDR1 and CDR2 are MDHEN and SYDVKM. The V and J ends lost 5 bases and 4 bases respectively, with 8 bases between them. CDR3 nucleotide sequence: TGTGCCAGCAGTAATACCGGCTATGGCTACACCTTC. Encoded protein: CASSNTGYGYTF.

The count of this clone is one. This chain links TRBV12-5 with TRBJ2-2; a possible D gene is TRBD1 (5 bases). V lost 2 bases, J lost 5 bases, and 12 bases lay in between. Per germline, CDR1 LGHNT and CDR2 FRNRAP. CDR3 length equals 15 residues. DNA for the CDR3: TGTGCTAGTGGTTTGTTTCAGGGCAGGACCGGGGAGCTGTTTTTT. Translating gives CASGLFQGRTGELFF.

This clone was seen a single time. The chain uses TRBV19 and TRBJ1-6; D perhaps matches TRBD1 (6 bases). V lost 9 bases and J lost 0, with 18 bases in between. This CDR3 region has 17 residues. Germline loops: CDR1 LNHDA, CDR2 SQIVND (reference sequence). The CDR3 is CASRQARMSSYNSPLHF. As DNA, the CDR3 is TGTGCCAGCCGACAGGCGCGAATGAGCTCCTATAATTCACCCCTCCACTTT. Based on the CDR3 plus reference TRBV19 and TRBJ1-6, the full variable domain is DGGITQSPKYLFRKEGQNVTLSCEQNLNHDAMYWYRQDPGQGLRLIYYSQIVNDFQKGDIAEGYSVSREKKESFPLTVTSAQKNPTAFYLCASRQARMSSYNSPLHFGNGTRLTVT.

The chain couples TRBV5-1 to TRBJ1-6, with 9 bases lining up with TRBD1. The germline V gene encodes CDR1 SGHRS and CDR2 YFSETQ. The ends lost 0 bases at V and 7 bases at J; junction bases unmatched: 2. The CDR3 is 15 amino acids. The CDR3 protein is CASSLGGQGNSPLHF. DNA for the CDR3: TGCGCCAGCAGCTTGGGGGGACAGGGAAATTCACCCCTCCACTTT. The full variable domain, rest sourced from reference TRBV5-1 and TRBJ1-6, is KAGVTQTPRYLIKTRGQQVTLSCSPISGHRSVSWYQQTPGQGLQFLFEYFSETQRNKGNFPGRFSGRQFSNSRSEMNVSTLELGDSALYLCASSLGGQGNSPLHFGNGTRLTVT.

This clone was detected once. The genes are TRBV19 and TRBJ2-7; the match to TRBD2 covers 9 bases. This CDR3 region has 15 residues. Germline V gene sequence: CDR1 LNHDA, CDR2 SQIVND (reference sequence). Losses at the gene ends were 5 bases for V and 5 bases for J; bases not matched to a gene: 10. CDR3 region: CASSPWKAGGNEQYF. CDR3 nucleotides: TGTGCCAGTAGTCCCTGGAAAGCGGGAGGCAACGAGCAGTACTTC.

This chain links TRBV18 with TRBJ2-3; TRBD1 agrees at 7 bases. J lost 3 bases, V lost 2 bases, and 2 bases had no gene match. This CDR3 contains 14 residues. CDR1 and CDR2 (germline): KGHSH, LQKENI. This CDR3 is CASSPDRETDTQYF. The CDR3 nucleotides read TGTGCCAGCTCACCAGACAGGGAAACAGATACGCAGTATTTT.

CDR3 loop: CASSQAISRRGGYEQYF. The CDR3 bases are TGTGCCAGCAGCCAAGCCATCAGCAGGCGGGGGGGATACGAGCAGTACTTC. This chain joins TRBV3-1 (or the pseudogene TRBV3-2) and TRBJ2-7, with 9 bases fitting TRBD2. Germline lookup yields CDR1 LGHDT and CDR2 YNNKEL (reference sequence). J lost 4 bases, V lost 1 base, and 11 bases had no gene match. The CDR3 loop spans 17 amino acids.

The genes are TRBV5-1 and TRBJ2-5; the D is unclear. The CDR3 is 14 amino acids. The germline V gene has CDR1 SGHRS and CDR2 YFSETQ. V shed 4 bases and J shed 3 bases, with 13 bases lying between them. The CDR3 sequence is CASSAGSTEETQYF. The CDR3 DNA is TGCGCCAGCAGCGCAGGTTCTACCGAAGAGACCCAGTACTTC.

The chain is built from TRBV4-1 and TRBJ1-2; D is possibly TRBD1 (5 bases). The CDR3 sequence is 15 residues long. V was trimmed by 0 bases and J by 6 bases, leaving 14 bases between them. Germline V gene data show CDR1 as MGHRA and CDR2 as YSYEKL. CDR3 residues: CASSQEGTGSDGYTF. Written as DNA, the CDR3 is TGCGCCAGCAGCCAAGAAGGAACAGGATCGGATGGCTACACCTTC.

The CDR3: CASSQDLAGRNEQYF. The DNA for the CDR3 is TGTGCCAGCAGCCAAGATCTAGCGGGAAGAAACGAGCAGTACTTC. The rearrangement uses TRBV3-1 (or the pseudogene TRBV3-2) and TRBJ2-7; 9 bases align to TRBD2. V was clipped by 0 bases and J by 5 bases; unmatched bases: 5. The germline V gene encodes CDR1 LGHDT and CDR2 YNNKEL (reference sequence). The CDR3 consists of 15 residues.

This chain joins TRBV18 and TRBJ2-7, with D unresolved. Germline CDR1 is KGHSH and CDR2 is LQKENI. The CDR3 has 13 amino acids. V was trimmed by 0 bases and J by 7 bases, leaving 10 bases between them. The CDR3, as DNA: TGTGCCAGCTCACCACCGAGTCTGTGGGAGCAGTACTTC. Residues: CASSPPSLWEQYF. Variable domain in full (rest from reference TRBV18 and TRBJ2-7): NAGVMQNPRHLVRRRGQEARLRCSPMKGHSHVYWYRQLPEEGLKFMVYLQKENIIDESGMPKERFSAEFPKEGPSILRIQQVVRGDSAAYFCASSPPSLWEQYFGPGTRLTVT.

The J gene is TRBJ2-3, the V gene TRBV29-1, with D possibly TRBD2 on 7 matching bases. V was shortened by 2 bases and J by 0 bases, with 9 bases between the two germline ends. Germline CDR1 and CDR2: SQVTM and ANQGSEA. The CDR3 spans 14 residues. The CDR3 DNA sequence: TGCAGCGTTGAAAGGGGGGGGAGCACAGATACGCAGTATTTT. Residues: CSVERGGSTDTQYF.

The chain has TRBV5-6 and TRBJ2-3; 7 nucleotides agree with TRBD2. This CDR3 region has 17 residues. CDR1 SGHDT and CDR2 YYEEEE come from the germline V gene. With V trimmed by 1 base and J by 6 bases, 14 bases remained unmatched. The CDR3 DNA follows: TGTGCCAGCAGCTTGCAGTGGCCCGGCGGGGGTATGGATACGCAGTATTTT. It codes for CASSLQWPGGGMDTQYF.

This chain connects TRBV19 to TRBJ1-2; 10 bases fit TRBD1. Germline lookup yields CDR1 LNHDA and CDR2 SQIVND (reference sequence). CDR3 length equals 13 residues. V dropped 7 bases and J dropped 8; count of bases not matched to a gene: 7. CDR3 DNA: TGTGCCAGTAACCTTTTGACAGGGGGCGGCTACACCTTC. Translating it yields CASNLLTGGGYTF.

The chain combines TRBV11-2 with TRBJ1-3, with D possibly TRBD1 on 5 matching bases. The V and J ends lost 3 bases and 2 bases respectively, with 11 bases between them. The germline V gene has CDR1 SGHAT and CDR2 FQNNGV. This CDR3 is 15 amino acids long. In DNA, the CDR3 is TGTGCCAGCAGCTTTACAGGTGCGGCTGGAAACACCATATATTTT. This sequence encodes CASSFTGAAGNTIYF.

The gene calls are TRBV6-1 and TRBJ2-6, with TRBD1 identical over 9 bases. This CDR3 has 18 amino acids. With V trimmed by 1 base and J by 3 bases, 7 bases remained unmatched. Germline assignment: CDR1 MNHNS and CDR2 SASEGT. This chain's CDR3 is CASSEVNRGRLGANVLTF. Written as DNA, the CDR3 is TGTGCCAGCAGTGAAGTTAACAGGGGGCGCCTTGGGGCCAACGTCCTGACTTTC.

V gene TRBV3-1 (or the pseudogene TRBV3-2) combines with J gene TRBJ1-6; TRBD1 aligns across 8 bases. Germline CDR1 and CDR2: LGHDT and YNNKEL (reference sequence). V lost 4 bases and J lost 8; bases outside the gene matches: 7. CDR3 length: 15 residues. CDR3 protein: CASSLDRGEYSPLHF. The CDR3 coding sequence is TGTGCCAGCAGCCTCGACAGGGGCGAATATTCACCCCTCCACTTT.

This clone turned up a few times. The chain joins TRBV19 to TRBJ1-1, with D unclear. The CDR3 is 17 amino acids. CDR1 is LNHDA and CDR2 is SQIVND in the germline V gene (reference sequence). Trimming removed 0 bases at V and 4 bases at J, with 18 bases between. This CDR3 reads CASSIEAPSGEGTEAFF. CDR3 nucleotides: TGTGCCAGTAGTATAGAAGCCCCGAGCGGGGAGGGCACTGAAGCTTTCTTT.